This T cell receptor beta chain was sequenced during a study of OX40 agonist ivuxolimab in advanced cancers. Study observations and caveats: At 0.1 to 3.0 mg/kg and by week 6, CD4+ and CD8+ T cells in the blood had expanded clonally. Some nonresponders likewise displayed low normalized T-cell clonal expansion.

Trimming left V 0 bases short and J 8 bases short, with 10 bases between. CDR3 length: 13 amino acids. Germline V gives CDR1 MRHNA, CDR2 SNTAGT. This clone was recorded at least ten times. Its matching antigen is unknown. Profiled with immunoSEQ multiplex PCR; TCRdb holds only in-frame clones, not every one. The sample holds 20,000 to 30,000 clones, 79% seen once. The rearrangement links TRBV6-4 to TRBJ1-2; D ambiguous. The starting material was CD4+ or CD8+ T cells sorted from blood, obtained in a trial of the OX40 agonist ivuxolimab. This receptor was obtained from an adult with an advanced solid tumor such as melanoma, head and neck, liver or kidney cancer. CDR3 DNA sequence: TGTGCCAGCAGTGACTCGACGGTGGGGGGCTACACCTTC. This encodes CASSDSTVGGYTF.